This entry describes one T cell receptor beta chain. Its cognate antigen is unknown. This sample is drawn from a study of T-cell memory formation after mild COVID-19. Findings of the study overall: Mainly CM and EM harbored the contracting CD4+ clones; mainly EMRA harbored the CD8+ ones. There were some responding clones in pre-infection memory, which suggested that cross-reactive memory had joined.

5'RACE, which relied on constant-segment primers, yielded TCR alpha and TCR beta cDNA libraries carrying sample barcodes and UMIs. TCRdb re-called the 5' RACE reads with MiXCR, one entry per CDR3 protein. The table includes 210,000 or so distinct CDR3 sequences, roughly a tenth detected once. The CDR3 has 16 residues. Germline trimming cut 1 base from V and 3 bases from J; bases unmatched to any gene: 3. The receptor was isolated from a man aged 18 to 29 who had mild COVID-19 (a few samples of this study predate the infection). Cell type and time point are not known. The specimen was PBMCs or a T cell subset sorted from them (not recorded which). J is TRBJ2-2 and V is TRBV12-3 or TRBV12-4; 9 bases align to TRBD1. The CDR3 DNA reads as TGTGCCAGCAGTTTAGTACAGGGGGCGGACACCGGGGAGCTGTTTTTT. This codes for CASSLVQGADTGELFF.